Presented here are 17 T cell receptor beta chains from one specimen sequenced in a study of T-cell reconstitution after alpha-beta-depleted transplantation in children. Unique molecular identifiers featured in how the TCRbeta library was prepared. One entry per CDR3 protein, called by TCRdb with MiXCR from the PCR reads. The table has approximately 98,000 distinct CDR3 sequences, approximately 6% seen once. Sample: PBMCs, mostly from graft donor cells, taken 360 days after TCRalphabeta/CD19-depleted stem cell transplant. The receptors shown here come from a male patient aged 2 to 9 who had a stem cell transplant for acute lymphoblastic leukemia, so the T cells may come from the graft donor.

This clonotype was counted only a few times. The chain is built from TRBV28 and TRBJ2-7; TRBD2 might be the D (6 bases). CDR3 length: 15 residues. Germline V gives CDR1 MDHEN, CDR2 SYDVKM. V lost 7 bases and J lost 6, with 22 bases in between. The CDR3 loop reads CASTRPSGDPAEQYF. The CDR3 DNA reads TGTGCCAGCACCCGCCCATCGGGAGATCCCGCCGAGCAGTACTTC. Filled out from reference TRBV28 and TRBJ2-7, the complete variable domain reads DVKVTQSSRYLVKRTGEKVFLECVQDMDHENMFWYRQDPGLGLRLIYFSYDVKMKEKGDIPEGYSVSREKKERFSLILESASTNQTSMYLCASTRPSGDPAEQYFGPGTRLTVT.

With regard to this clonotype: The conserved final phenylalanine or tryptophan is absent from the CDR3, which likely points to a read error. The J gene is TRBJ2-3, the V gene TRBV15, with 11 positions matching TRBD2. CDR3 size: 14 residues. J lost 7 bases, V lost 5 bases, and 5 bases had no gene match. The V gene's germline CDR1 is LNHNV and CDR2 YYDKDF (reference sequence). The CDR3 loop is CATSGGTSGNTQYL. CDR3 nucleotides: TGTGCCACCAGCGGGGGGACTAGCGGCAATACGCAGTATCTT.

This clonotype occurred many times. CDR3 amino acids: CSVQGSGSESDTQYF. Written as DNA, the CDR3 is TGCAGCGTACAAGGTAGCGGGAGCGAATCAGATACGCAGTATTTT. The genes are TRBV29-1 and TRBJ2-3, with TRBD2 identical over 9 bases. The CDR3 loop spans 15 amino acids. Germline loops: CDR1 SQVTM, CDR2 ANQGSEA. V was pared by 6 bases and J by 4 bases, with 11 bases of the junction left unmatched.

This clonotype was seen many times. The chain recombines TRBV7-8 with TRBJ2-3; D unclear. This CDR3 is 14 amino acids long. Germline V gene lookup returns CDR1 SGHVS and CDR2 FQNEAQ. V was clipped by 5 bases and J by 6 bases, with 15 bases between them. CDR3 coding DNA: TGTGCCAGCAGCCCCACGGGCGCAACGGATACGCAGTATTTT. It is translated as CASSPTGATDTQYF.

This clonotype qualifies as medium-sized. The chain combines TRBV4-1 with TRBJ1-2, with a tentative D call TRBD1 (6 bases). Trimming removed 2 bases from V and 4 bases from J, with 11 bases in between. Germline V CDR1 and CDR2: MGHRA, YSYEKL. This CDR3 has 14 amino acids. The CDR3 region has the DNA TGCGCCAGCAGCCAAAAGGACAGCTTCTATGGCTACACCTTC. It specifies CASSQKDSFYGYTF.

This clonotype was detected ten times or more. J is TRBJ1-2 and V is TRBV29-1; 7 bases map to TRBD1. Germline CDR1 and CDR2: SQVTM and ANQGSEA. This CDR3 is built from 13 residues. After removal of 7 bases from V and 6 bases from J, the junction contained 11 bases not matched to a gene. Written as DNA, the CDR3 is TGCAGCGCTATCAGAGACAGGGACGATGGCTACACCTTC. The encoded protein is CSAIRDRDDGYTF.

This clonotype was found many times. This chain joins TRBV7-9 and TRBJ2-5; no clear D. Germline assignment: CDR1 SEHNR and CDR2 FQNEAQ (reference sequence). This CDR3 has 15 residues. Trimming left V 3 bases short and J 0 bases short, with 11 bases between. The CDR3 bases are TGTGCCAGCAGCTTCGCTGCCCAGTACCAAGAGACCCAGTACTTC. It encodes CASSFAAQYQETQYF.

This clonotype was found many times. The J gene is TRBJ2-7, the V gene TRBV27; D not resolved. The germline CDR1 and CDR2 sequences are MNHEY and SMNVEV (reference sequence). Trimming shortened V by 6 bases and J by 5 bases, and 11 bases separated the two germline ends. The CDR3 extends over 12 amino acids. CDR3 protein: CASRQGWNEQYF. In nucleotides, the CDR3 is TGTGCCAGCAGGCAAGGGTGGAACGAGCAGTACTTC.

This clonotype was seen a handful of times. The DNA for the CDR3 is TGTGCCAGCAGTCCGACTAGCGGGAGGCGGTACCAAGAGACCCAGTACTTC. Amino acids: CASSPTSGRRYQETQYF. This chain joins TRBV28 and TRBJ2-5; 13 bases map to TRBD2. The germline gives CDR1 MDHEN, CDR2 SYDVKM. Trimming took 5 bases from V and 0 from J; bases not matched to a gene: 6. The CDR3 is 17 residues long.

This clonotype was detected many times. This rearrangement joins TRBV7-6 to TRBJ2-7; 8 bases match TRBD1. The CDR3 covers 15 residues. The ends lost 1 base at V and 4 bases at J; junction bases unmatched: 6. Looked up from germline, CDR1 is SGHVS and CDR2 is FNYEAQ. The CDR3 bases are TGTGCCAGCAGCTTAGACGCAGGGGGCTTATACGAGCAGTACTTC. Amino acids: CASSLDAGGLYEQYF.

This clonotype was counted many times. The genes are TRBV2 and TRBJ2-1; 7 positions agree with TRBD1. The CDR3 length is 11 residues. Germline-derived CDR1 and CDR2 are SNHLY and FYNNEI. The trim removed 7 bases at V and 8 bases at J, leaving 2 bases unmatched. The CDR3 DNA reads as TGTGCCAGCATAGGACAGGATGAGCAGTTCTTC. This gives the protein CASIGQDEQFF.

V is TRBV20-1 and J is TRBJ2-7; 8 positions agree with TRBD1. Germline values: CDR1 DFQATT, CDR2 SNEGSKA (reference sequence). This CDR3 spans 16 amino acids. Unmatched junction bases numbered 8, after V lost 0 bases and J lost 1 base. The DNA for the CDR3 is TGCAGTGCTAGAGATCAGGGGGCTGGCATTTCCTACGAGCAGTACTTC. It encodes CSARDQGAGISYEQYF.

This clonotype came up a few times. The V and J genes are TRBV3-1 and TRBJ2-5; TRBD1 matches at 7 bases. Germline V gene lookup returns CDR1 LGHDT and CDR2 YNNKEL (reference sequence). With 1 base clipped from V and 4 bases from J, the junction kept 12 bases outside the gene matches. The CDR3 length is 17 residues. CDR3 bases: TGTGCCAGCAGCCAAGGGGACAGCTTCCGATTGATAGAGACCCAGTACTTC. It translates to CASSQGDSFRLIETQYF.

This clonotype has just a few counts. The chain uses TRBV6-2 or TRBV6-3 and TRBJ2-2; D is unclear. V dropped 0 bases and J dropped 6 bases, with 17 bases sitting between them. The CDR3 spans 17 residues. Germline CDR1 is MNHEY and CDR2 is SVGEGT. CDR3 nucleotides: TGTGCCAGCAGTTACTCCTGGCGCGAACTCCTGTCCGGGGAGCTGTTTTTT. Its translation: CASSYSWRELLSGELFF.

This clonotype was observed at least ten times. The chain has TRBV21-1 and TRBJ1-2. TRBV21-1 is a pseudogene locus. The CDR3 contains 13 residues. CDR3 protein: CASSKSRNYGYTF. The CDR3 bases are TGTGCCAGCAGCAAATCAAGGAACTATGGCTACACCTTC.

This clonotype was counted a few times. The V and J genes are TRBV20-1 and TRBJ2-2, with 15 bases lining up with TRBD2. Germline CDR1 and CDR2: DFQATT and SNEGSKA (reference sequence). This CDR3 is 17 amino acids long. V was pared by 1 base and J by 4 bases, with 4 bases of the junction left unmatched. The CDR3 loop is CSARGGLAGGPTGELFF. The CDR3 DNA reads TGCAGTGCTAGAGGGGGACTAGCGGGGGGCCCCACCGGGGAGCTGTTTTTT.

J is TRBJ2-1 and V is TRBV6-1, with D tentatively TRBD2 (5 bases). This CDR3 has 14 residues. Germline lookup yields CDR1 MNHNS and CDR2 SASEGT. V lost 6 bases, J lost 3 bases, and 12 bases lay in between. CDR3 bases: TGTGCCAGCAGGCAGCGGACCCTCTACAATGAGCAGTTCTTC. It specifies CASRQRTLYNEQFF.